This T cell receptor (beta chain) was observed in a study of human T cells and chemical hapten exposure. Study-level results: Controls formed significantly fewer large CDR3 similarity clusters than expanded TCRs did.

The time point denotes: pre-sensitization, week 0. Treatment of the sample: therapeutic diphenylcyclopropenone sensitization with weekly scalp DPC. Individual cDNA molecules (in the library) carried attached unique molecular identifiers. TCRdb re-derived calls from the RACE reads in MiXCR, one entry per CDR3 protein. The sample has around 300,000 distinct CDR3 sequences; about 5% are singletons. This clonotype was seen at least ten times. Its antigen is currently unknown. The CDR3 runs 15 residues. Germline V gives CDR1 MDHEN, CDR2 SYDVKM. Trimming took off 2 bases at V and 0 bases at J, with 11 bases between the two ends.

The clonotype was recovered from a woman between 18 and 29 years old with alopecia areata. Some clones in this sample may be carry-over from other donors' samples. The sequences come from whole blood, collected in connection with sensitization to the hapten diphenylcyclopropenone (DPC). V gene TRBV28 combines with J gene TRBJ2-7; D assignment may be TRBD1 or TRBD2 (5 bases each). CDR3 in amino acids: CASSLTGPTSYEQYF. Here the CDR3 DNA reads TGTGCCAGCAGTTTAACGGGGCCTACCTCCTACGAGCAGTACTTC. Looking up the rest from reference TRBV28 and TRBJ2-7 gives the full variable domain: DVKVTQSSRYLVKRTGEKVFLECVQDMDHENMFWYRQDPGLGLRLIYFSYDVKMKEKGDIPEGYSVSREKKERFSLILESASTNQTSMYLCASSLTGPTSYEQYFGPGTRLTVT.